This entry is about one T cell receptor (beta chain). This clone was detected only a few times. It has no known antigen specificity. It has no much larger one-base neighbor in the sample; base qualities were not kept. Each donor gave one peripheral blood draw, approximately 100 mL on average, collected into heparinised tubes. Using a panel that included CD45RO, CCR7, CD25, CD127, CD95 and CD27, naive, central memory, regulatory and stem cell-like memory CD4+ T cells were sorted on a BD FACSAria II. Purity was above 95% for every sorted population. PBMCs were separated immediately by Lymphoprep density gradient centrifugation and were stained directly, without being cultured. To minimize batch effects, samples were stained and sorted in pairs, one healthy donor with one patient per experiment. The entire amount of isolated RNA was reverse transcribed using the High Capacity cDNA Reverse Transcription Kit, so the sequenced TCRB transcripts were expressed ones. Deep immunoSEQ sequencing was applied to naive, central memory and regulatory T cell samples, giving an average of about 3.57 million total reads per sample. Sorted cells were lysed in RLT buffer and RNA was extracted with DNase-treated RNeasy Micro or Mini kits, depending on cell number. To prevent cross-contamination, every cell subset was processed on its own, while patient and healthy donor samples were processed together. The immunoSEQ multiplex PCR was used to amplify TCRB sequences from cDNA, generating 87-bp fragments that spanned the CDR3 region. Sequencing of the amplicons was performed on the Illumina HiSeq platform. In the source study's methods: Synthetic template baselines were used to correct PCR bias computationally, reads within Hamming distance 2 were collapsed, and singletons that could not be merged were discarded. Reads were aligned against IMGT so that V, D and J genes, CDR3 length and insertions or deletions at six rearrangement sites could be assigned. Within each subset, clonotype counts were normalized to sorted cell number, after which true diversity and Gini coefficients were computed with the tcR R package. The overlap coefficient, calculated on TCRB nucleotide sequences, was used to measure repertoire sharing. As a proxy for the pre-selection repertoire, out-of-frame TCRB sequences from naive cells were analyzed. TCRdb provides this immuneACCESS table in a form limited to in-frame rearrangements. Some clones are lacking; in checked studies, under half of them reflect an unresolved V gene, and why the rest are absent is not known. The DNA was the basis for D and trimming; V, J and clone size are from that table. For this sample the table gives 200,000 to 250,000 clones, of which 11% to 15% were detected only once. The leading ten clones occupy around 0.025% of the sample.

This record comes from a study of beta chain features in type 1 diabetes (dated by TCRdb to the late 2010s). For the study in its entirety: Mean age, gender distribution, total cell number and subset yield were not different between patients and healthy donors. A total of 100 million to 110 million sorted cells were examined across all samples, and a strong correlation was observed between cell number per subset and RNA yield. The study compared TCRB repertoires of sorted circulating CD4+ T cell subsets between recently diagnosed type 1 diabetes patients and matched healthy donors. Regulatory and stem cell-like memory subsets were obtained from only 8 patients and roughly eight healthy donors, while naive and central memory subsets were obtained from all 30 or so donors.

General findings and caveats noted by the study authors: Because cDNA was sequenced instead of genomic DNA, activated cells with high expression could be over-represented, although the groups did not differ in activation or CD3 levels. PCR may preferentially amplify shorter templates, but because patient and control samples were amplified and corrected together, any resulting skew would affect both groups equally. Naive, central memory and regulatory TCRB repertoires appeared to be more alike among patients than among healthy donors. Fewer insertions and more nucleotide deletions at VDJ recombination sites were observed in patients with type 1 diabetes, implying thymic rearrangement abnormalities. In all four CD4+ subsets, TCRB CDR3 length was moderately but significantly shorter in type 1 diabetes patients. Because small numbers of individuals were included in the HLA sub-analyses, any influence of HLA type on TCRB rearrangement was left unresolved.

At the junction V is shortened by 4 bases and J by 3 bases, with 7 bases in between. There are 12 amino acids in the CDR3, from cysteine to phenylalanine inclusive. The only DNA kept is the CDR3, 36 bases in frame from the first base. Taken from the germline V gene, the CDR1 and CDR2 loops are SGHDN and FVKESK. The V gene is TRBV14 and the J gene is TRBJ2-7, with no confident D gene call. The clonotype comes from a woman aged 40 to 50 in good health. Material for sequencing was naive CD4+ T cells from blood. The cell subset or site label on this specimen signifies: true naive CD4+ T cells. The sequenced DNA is TGTGCCAGCAGCCCCAGGCGCTACGAGCAGTACTTC. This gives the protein CASSPRRYEQYF.